This T cell receptor (beta chain) was captured in a study of T cells in localized non-small cell lung cancer. Whole-study findings and limits: Heterogeneity cannot be ruled out, as sequencing used one tumor region only. Uninvolved adjacent lung showed the highest T cell clonality, exceeding tumor. Out of the top 100 tumor clones, a median around 56 were seen in adjacent lung.

As to this clone: Its antigen remains unknown.

TCRdb's copy holds only in-frame clones and misses some; the assay was immunoSEQ multiplex PCR. The sample records almost 20,000 clones, 89% being singletons. Trimming took 4 bases from V and 0 from J, leaving 15 bases between them. This CDR3 comprises 16 residues. The V gene's germline CDR1 is MNHEY and CDR2 SMNVEV (reference sequence). The chain has TRBV27 and TRBJ1-2, with TRBD1 as a possible D gene (5 bases). Here the sequenced sample was peripheral blood, taken before any cancer treatment. This receptor was obtained from a man between 40 and 70 years old with stage I lung adenocarcinoma. In nucleotides, the CDR3 is TGTGCCAGCAGTTCGAAAGGAGCAGGGACTAACTATGGCTACACCTTC. Protein sequence: CASSSKGAGTNYGYTF.